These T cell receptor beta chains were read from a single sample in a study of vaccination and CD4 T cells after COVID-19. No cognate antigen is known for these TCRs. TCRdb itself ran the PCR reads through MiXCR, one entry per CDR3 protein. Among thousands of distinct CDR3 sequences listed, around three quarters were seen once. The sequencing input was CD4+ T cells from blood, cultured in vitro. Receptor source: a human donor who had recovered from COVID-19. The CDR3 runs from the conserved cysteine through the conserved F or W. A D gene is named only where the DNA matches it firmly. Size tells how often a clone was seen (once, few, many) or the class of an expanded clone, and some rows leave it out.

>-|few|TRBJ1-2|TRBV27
TGTGCCAGCAGTTTATCGGGACCACTAAGAGGCTACTATGGCTACACCTTC
CASSLSGPLRGYYGYTF
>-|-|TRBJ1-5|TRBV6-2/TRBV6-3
TGTGCCAGCGGCCAGTTACGGGACCAGCCCCAGCATTTT
CASGQLRDQPQHF
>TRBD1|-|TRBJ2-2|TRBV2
TGTGCCAGCAGTGGACAGGGACACGGGGAGCTGTTTTTT
CASSGQGHGELFF
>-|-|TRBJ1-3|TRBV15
TGTGCCACCAGCAGAGGACGTGATGGAAACACCATATATTTT
CATSRGRDGNTIYF
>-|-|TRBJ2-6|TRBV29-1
TGCAGCGTTGACGACAGCTCTGGGGCCAACGTCCTGACTTTC
CSVDDSSGANVLTF
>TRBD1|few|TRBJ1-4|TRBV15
TGTGCCACCAGCAGTCACAGGGGATTTAATGAAAAACTGTTTTTT
CATSSHRGFNEKLFF
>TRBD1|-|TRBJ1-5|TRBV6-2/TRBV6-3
TGTGCCAGCAGTCCGGCAGGGGGTTATCAGCCCCAGCATTTT
CASSPAGGYQPQHF
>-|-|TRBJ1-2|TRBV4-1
TGCGCCAGCAGCCAAGTTACGGGTGACAGACGACTTAACTATGGCTACACCTTC
CASSQVTGDRRLNYGYTF
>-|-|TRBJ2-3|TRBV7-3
TGTGCCAGCAGCCCCTCAGGCCGCACAGATACGCAGTATTTT
CASSPSGRTDTQYF
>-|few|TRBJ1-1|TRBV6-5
TGTGCCAGCAGTTACAGGCTGGACGGAAACACTGAAGCTTTCTTT
CASSYRLDGNTEAFF
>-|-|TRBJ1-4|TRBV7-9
TGTGCCAGCAGCTTAACGGGACGGCCCAATGAAAAACTGTTTTTT
CASSLTGRPNEKLFF
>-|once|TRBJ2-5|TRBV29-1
TGCAGCGCCCGCACCCAAGAGACCCAGTACTTC
CSARTQETQYF
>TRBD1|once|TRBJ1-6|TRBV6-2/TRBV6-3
TGTGCCAGCAGTAAGAACAGGGGCCGATCTACCTCACCCCTCCACTTT
CASSKNRGRSTSPLHF
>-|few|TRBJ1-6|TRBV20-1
TGCAGTGCTAGGGTACAGGGCTCTGATAATTCACCCCTCCACTTT
CSARVQGSDNSPLHF
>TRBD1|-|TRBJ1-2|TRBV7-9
TGTGCCAGCAGCTCCACCCTAACAGGGGTAGGACGAGGCTACACCTTC
CASSSTLTGVGRGYTF
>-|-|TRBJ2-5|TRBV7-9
TGTGCCAGCAGCGTTCTAAGCGGGACCCAGTACTTC
CASSVLSGTQYF
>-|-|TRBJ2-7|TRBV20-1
TGCAGTGCTAGAATATTTCGGGACGAGCAGTACTTC
CSARIFRDEQYF
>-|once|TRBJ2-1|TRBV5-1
TGCGCCAGCAGCTTAGACGGCCAGCTTTACAATGAGCAGTTCTTC
CASSLDGQLYNEQFF
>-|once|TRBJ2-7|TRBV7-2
TGTGCCAGCAGCACCCATGGGGACGTCCAGCAGTACTTC
CASSTHGDVQQYF
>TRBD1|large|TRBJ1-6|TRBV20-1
TGCAGTGCTAGAGTCCACAGGGGGCTGACCTATAATTCACCCCTCCACTTT
CSARVHRGLTYNSPLHF
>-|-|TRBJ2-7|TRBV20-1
TGCAGTGCCAGGGCTTGGCGGGGCGAGCAGTACTTC
CSARAWRGEQYF
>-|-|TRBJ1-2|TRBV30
TGTGCCTGGGGCCGGGACCTGACTGGCTACACCTTC
CAWGRDLTGYTF
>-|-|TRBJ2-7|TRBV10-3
TGTGCCATCAGTGAGTCGAGAAGCGATGGGGATCGCGAGCAGTACTTC
CAISESRSDGDREQYF
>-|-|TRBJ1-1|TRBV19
TGTGCCAGTAGTCAGGGAATTCTCACTGAAGCTTTCTTT
CASSQGILTEAFF
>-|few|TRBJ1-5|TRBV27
TGTGCCAGCAGTTTGTTCGCTGGGCAGCCCCAGCATTTT
CASSLFAGQPQHF
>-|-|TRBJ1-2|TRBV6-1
TGTGCCAGCAGTGTCCGGGGGATCTATGGCTACACCTTC
CASSVRGIYGYTF
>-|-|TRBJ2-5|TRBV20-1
TGCAGTGCTAGAATCCCTGGATCTAGCGTAAGAGAGACCCAGTACTTC
CSARIPGSSVRETQYF
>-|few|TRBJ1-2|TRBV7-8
TGTGCCAGCAGCATACTTCCTGAAGGGGACTATGGCTACACCTTC
CASSILPEGDYGYTF
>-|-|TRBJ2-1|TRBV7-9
TGTGCCAGCAGCGCCCCGGGACTTTACAATGAGCAGTTCTTC
CASSAPGLYNEQFF
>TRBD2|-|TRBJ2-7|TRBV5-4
TGTGCCAGCAGGTTAGGACTAGCGGGGGACTACGAGCAGTACTTC
CASRLGLAGDYEQYF
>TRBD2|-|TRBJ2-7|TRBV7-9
TGTGCCAGCAGCTCCACTAGCGGATCCTACGAGCAGTACTTC
CASSSTSGSYEQYF
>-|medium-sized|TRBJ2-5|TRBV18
TGTGCCAGCTCACCAGAGGCGGAGACCCAGTACTTC
CASSPEAETQYF
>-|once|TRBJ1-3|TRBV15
TGTGCCACCAGCAGAGTAGGGTCTTTTGGAAACACCATATATTTT
CATSRVGSFGNTIYF
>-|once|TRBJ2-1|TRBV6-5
TGTGCCAGCAGTTACGGGATCTCCTACAATGAGCAGTTCTTC
CASSYGISYNEQFF
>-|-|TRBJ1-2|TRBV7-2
TGTGCCAGCAGCTTAGGGACCTCCCGGAGGCGAGGCTACACCTTC
CASSLGTSRRRGYTF
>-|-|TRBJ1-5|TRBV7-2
TGTGCCAGCAGCTTCGGGCGGCCCAATCAGCCCCAGCATTTT
CASSFGRPNQPQHF
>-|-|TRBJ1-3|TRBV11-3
TGTGCCAGCAGCTCAGGGAATGGAAACACCATATATTTT
CASSSGNGNTIYF
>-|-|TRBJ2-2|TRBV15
TGTGCCACCAGCAGAGATTTGGGACACTCGAACACCGGGGAGCTGTTTTTT
CATSRDLGHSNTGELFF
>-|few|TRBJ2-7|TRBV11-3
TGTGCCAGCAGCCCATTCGGTAGGGGATTCTCCTACGAGCAGTACTTC
CASSPFGRGFSYEQYF
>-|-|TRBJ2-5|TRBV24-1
TGTGCCACCAGTGATAGGGGCGAGGGTGAGACCCAGTACTTC
CATSDRGEGETQYF
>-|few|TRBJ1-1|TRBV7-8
TGTGCCAGCAGCTTAGTAAGGGTAAATGGGTTCACTGAAGCTTTCTTT
CASSLVRVNGFTEAFF
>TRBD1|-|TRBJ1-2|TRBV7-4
TGTGCCAGCAGCTTAGGTTTGGGCAGGGGGCCTGGCTACACCTTC
CASSLGLGRGPGYTF
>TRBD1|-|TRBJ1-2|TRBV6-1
TGTGCCAGCAGGATACAGGGGGCGAATGGCTACACCTTC
CASRIQGANGYTF
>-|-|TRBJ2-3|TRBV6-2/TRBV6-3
TGTGCCAGCAGTTACTCCCAGCTGATAGATACGCAGTATTTT
CASSYSQLIDTQYF
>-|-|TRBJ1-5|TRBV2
TGTGCCAGCAGTGAATTGGGCGCACCTCAGCCCCAGCATTTT
CASSELGAPQPQHF
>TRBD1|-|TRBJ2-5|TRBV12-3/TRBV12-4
TGTGCCAGCAGTTCTAACAGGGGATCGGAGACCCAGTACTTC
CASSSNRGSETQYF
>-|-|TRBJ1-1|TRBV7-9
TGTGCCAGCAGCTCTAACTTGAACACTGAAGCTTTCTTT
CASSSNLNTEAFF
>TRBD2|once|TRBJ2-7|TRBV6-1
TGTGCCAGCAGTGTAACTTGGTTGGCGGGAGGTGAAGGGGACGAGCAGTACTTC
CASSVTWLAGGEGDEQYF
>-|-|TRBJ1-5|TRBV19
TGTGCCAGTCTACCGCTTTATAGCAATCAGCCCCAGCATTTT
CASLPLYSNQPQHF
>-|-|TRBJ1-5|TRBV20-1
TGCAGTGCTAGTGGCCCCAATCAGCCCCAGCATTTT
CSASGPNQPQHF
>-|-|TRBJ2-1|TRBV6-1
TGTGCCAGCAGTCAAACCGCCTGGGGCAGTGAGCAGTTCTTC
CASSQTAWGSEQFF
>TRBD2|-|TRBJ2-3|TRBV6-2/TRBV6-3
TGTGCCAGCAGTTACTTGAGCGGGGGACCCCTTTATTTT
CASSYLSGGPLYF
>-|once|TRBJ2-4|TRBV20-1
TGCAGTGCTAGAGTGGGTTCTGACATTCAGTACTTC
CSARVGSDIQYF
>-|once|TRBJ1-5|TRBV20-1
TGCAGTGCTAGTGATCTGAATAGCAATCAGCCCCAGCATTTT
CSASDLNSNQPQHF
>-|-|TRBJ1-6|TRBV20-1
TGCAGTGCTAGTCAGGGAGGGAATTCACCCCTCCACTTT
CSASQGGNSPLHF